The entry below gives a single T cell receptor (beta chain) sequence along with its context. Generated by immunoSEQ multiplex PCR, the TCRdb table keeps only in-frame clones and is missing some. The sample holds approximately 190,000 clones; about 82% are singletons and the top ten take 4.5% to 6.5%. This specimen comes from a study of blood T cell repertoires in COVID-19. Across the study: Sources were T cells, B-cell-depleted T cells, or PBMCs; the material itself was cDNA or gDNA.

Trimming took 8 bases from V and 3 from J, leaving 17 bases between them. The CDR3 is made up of 14 amino acids. Germline V gives CDR1 MDHEN, CDR2 SYDVKM. The sequence derives from a woman aged 25 to 39 with acute or convalescent COVID-19. The sequenced sample was peripheral blood. The rearrangement uses TRBV28 and TRBJ2-7; TRBD2 is a possible D gene (5 bases). This CDR3 is CASVARAYVYEQYF. CDR3 bases: TGTGCCAGCGTTGCGAGGGCCTACGTCTACGAGCAGTACTTC.